These 28 T cell receptor beta chains originate from one sample sequenced in a study of blood T cell repertoires in COVID-19. The table came from immunoSEQ multiplex PCR; TCRdb's copy has only in-frame clones and leaves some out. Here the sample spans some 70,000 clones, roughly 90% being singletons. The sample comprised peripheral blood. These receptors were collected from a man aged 50-60 years with acute or convalescent COVID-19.

The DNA of the CDR3 is TGTGCCAGCAGCCCCAGGACAGCAAACATTCAGTACTTC. Translated, it gives CASSPRTANIQYF. J is TRBJ2-4 and V is TRBV9; possibly TRBD1 for D (6 bases). Germline CDR1 is SGDLS and CDR2 is YYNGEE. Trimming stripped 4 bases from V and 6 bases from J, with 11 bases between. The CDR3 loop spans 13 amino acids.

V and J are TRBV7-2 and TRBJ2-4, with TRBD1 as a possible D gene (5 bases). This CDR3 has 15 residues. Germline lookup yields CDR1 SGHTA and CDR2 FQGNSA. Trimming pared 6 bases from V and 2 bases from J, leaving 14 bases between. Here the CDR3 reads CASRPQAGTKNIQYF. DNA of the CDR3: TGTGCCAGCAGACCACAGGCAGGAACCAAAAACATTCAGTACTTC.

In DNA, the CDR3 is TGTGCCAGCAGCTCGACAGGGTTCGGAAACGTTGAAGCTTTCTTT. It is translated as CASSSTGFGNVEAFF. V usage is TRBV5-6 and J usage is TRBJ1-1, with 7 nucleotides matching TRBD1. Germline-derived CDR1 and CDR2 are SGHDT and YYEEEE. There are 15 residues in the CDR3. Losses at the gene ends were 3 bases for V and 7 bases for J; bases not matched to a gene: 12.

The chain combines TRBV14 with TRBJ2-7; a weak D match, TRBD1 (5 bases). The germline V gene has CDR1 SGHDN and CDR2 FVKESK. The V end was cut by 0 bases, the J end by 3 bases, with 18 bases between. The CDR3 consists of 17 residues. In DNA, the CDR3 is TGTGCCAGCAGCCAAGAGGGGCTCAAGGGCCCAATCTACGAGCAGTACTTC. Translating gives CASSQEGLKGPIYEQYF.

This chain uses TRBV10-2 with TRBJ2-3; 7 nucleotides line up with TRBD2. This CDR3 is 14 amino acids long. CDR1 is WSHSY, CDR2 SAAADI, per germline. Trimming removed 3 bases from V and 6 bases from J; junction bases left unmatched: 6. The CDR3 loop is CASSEIAGEDTQYF. The CDR3 nucleotides are TGCGCCAGCAGTGAAATCGCGGGAGAGGATACGCAGTATTTT.

The V and J genes are TRBV24-1 and TRBJ1-2; 10 positions agree with TRBD1. Germline V CDR1 and CDR2: KGHDR, SFDVKD. V lost 9 bases and J lost 7; bases outside the gene matches: 4. The CDR3 is 12 amino acids. Here the CDR3 reads CATGTGAGGYTF. In nucleotides, the CDR3 is TGTGCCACCGGGACAGGGGCGGGTGGCTACACCTTC.

The chain uses TRBV29-1 and TRBJ2-7; perhaps TRBD1 as D (6 bases). Germline lookup yields CDR1 SQVTM and CDR2 ANQGSEA. V dropped 6 bases and J dropped 2 bases, with 11 bases sitting between them. This CDR3 has 12 residues. The CDR3 nucleotides are TGCAGCGTCAAACAGGGTCCCTACGAGCAGTACTTC. This gives the protein CSVKQGPYEQYF.

The V and J genes are TRBV24-1 and TRBJ2-7; D possibly corresponds to TRBD1 (5 bases). The CDR3 loop spans 13 amino acids. The V end lost 7 bases, the J end lost 0 bases, and 9 bases lay between the germline ends. Germline V CDR1 and CDR2: KGHDR, SFDVKD. CDR3 DNA sequence: TGTGCCACCAGGGACACAAGCTCCTACGAGCAGTACTTC. Amino acid sequence: CATRDTSSYEQYF.

The chain recombines TRBV19 with TRBJ1-5; 8 bases fit TRBD1. Looked up from germline, CDR1 is LNHDA and CDR2 is SQIVND (reference sequence). The CDR3 totals 13 residues. Trimming cost V 7 bases and J 6 bases; bases outside gene matches: 5. The CDR3 DNA sequence: TGTGCCAGTATGCAGGGGGCAGGTCAGCCCCAGCATTTT. Translated: CASMQGAGQPQHF.

This clone was seen once. The V call is TRBV29-1, the J call TRBJ1-6; maybe TRBD1 (6 bases). Germline assignment: CDR1 SQVTM and CDR2 ANQGSEA. The CDR3 runs to 15 residues. Trimming left V 5 bases short and J 8 bases short, with 19 bases between. DNA for the CDR3: TGCAGCGTTTCAATCTCAGGGGTAGGGGATTCACCCCTCCACTTT. Its protein product is CSVSISGVGDSPLHF. Using reference TRBV29-1 and TRBJ1-6 for the parts outside the CDR3, the full variable domain is SAVISQKPSRDICQRGTSLTIQCQVDSQVTMMFWYRQQPGQSLTLIATANQGSEATYESGFVIDKFPISRPNLTFSTLTVSNMSPEDSSIYLCSVSISGVGDSPLHFGNGTRLTVT.

The chain links TRBV5-5 to TRBJ2-2; D is perhaps TRBD2 (6 bases). The germline gives CDR1 SGHKS, CDR2 YYEKEE (reference sequence). This CDR3 contains 16 residues. V lost 4 bases to trimming and J lost 1 base, with 14 bases between them. The CDR3 spells CASSRIGGGNTGELFF. CDR3 nucleotide sequence: TGTGCCAGCAGCCGCATCGGGGGAGGGAACACCGGGGAGCTGTTTTTT.

This chain uses TRBV5-4 with TRBJ1-1, with 7 bases that match TRBD1. V gave up 2 bases and J gave up 3 bases; unmatched junction bases: 7. The CDR3 has 15 residues. Per germline, CDR1 SGHNT and CDR2 YYREEE (reference sequence). CDR3 loop: CASSFRGAVHTEAFF. CDR3 DNA sequence: TGTGCCAGCAGCTTCAGGGGGGCAGTTCACACTGAAGCTTTCTTT.

The chain links TRBV3-1 (or the pseudogene TRBV3-2) to TRBJ2-1; D possibly corresponds to TRBD1 (5 bases). The germline V and J ends were trimmed by 0 bases and 9 bases, with 21 bases remaining between them. Germline CDR1 is LGHDT and CDR2 is YNNKEL (reference sequence). This CDR3 has 17 residues. CDR3 sequence: CASSQEGVAVPWGEQFF. DNA of the CDR3: TGTGCCAGCAGCCAAGAAGGGGTGGCGGTCCCCTGGGGTGAGCAGTTCTTC.

This clone has more than one count but fewer than ten. The rearrangement joins TRBV7-2 to TRBJ2-1; D possibly corresponds to TRBD2 (6 bases). V lost 2 bases, J lost 8 bases, and 13 bases lay in between. CDR1 is SGHTA, CDR2 FQGNSA, per germline. This CDR3 comprises 14 residues. CDR3 amino acids: CASSLIDPGDEQFF. CDR3 bases: TGTGCCAGCAGCTTAATAGACCCGGGAGATGAGCAGTTCTTC.

The genes are TRBV5-6 and TRBJ1-2; 7 bases are a match to TRBD1. J lost 8 bases, V lost 4 bases, and 8 bases had no gene match. CDR1 and CDR2 from the germline V gene are SGHDT and YYEEEE. This CDR3 has 13 residues. The CDR3 sequence: CASSRDRARGYTF. The CDR3 nucleotides are TGTGCCAGCAGCAGAGACAGGGCTAGAGGCTACACCTTC.

V and J are TRBV18 and TRBJ2-5; weak D call: TRBD1 (6 bases). Trimming took off 1 base at V and 10 bases at J, with 19 bases between the two ends. Per the germline V gene, CDR1 is KGHSH and CDR2 is LQKENI. The CDR3 totals 15 residues. This CDR3 is CASSPRSGTKVGQYF. CDR3 nucleotide sequence: TGTGCCAGCTCACCACGTTCCGGGACAAAGGTTGGCCAGTACTTC.

The rearrangement joins TRBV6-6 to TRBJ2-1; possibly TRBD1 for D (5 bases). Germline V gives CDR1 MNHNY, CDR2 SVGAGI (reference sequence). The V end lost 5 bases, the J end lost 10 bases, and 12 bases lay between the germline ends. The CDR3 is made up of 12 amino acids. The CDR3 loop is CASSREYREQFF. The CDR3 bases are TGTGCCAGCAGTCGAGAATACAGGGAGCAGTTCTTC.

The rearrangement uses TRBV5-1 and TRBJ2-5; 7 nucleotides match TRBD2. V lost 3 bases to trimming and J lost 5 bases; unmatched junction nucleotides: 4. Looked up from germline, CDR1 is SGHRS and CDR2 is YFSETQ. This CDR3 region has 13 residues. The CDR3 DNA sequence: TGCGCCAGCAGCTCGCGGGAGTGGGAGACCCAGTACTTC. It yields the protein CASSSREWETQYF.

The gene calls are TRBV18 and TRBJ1-1; tentatively, D is TRBD1 (5 bases). The CDR3 runs to 13 residues. The germline V gene has CDR1 KGHSH and CDR2 LQKENI. With 3 bases removed from V and 5 bases from J, the gap between germline ends came to 10 bases. The CDR3 nucleotides are TGTGCCAGCTCACCTAAAAGGGGAACTGAAGCTTTCTTT. Translating it yields CASSPKRGTEAFF. The full variable domain, its missing parts supplied by reference TRBV18 and TRBJ1-1, is NAGVMQNPRHLVRRRGQEARLRCSPMKGHSHVYWYRQLPEEGLKFMVYLQKENIIDESGMPKERFSAEFPKEGPSILRIQQVVRGDSAAYFCASSPKRGTEAFFGQGTRLTVV.

The chain has TRBV19 and TRBJ2-4; D might be TRBD2 (5 bases). The CDR3 spans 11 residues. V was shortened by 11 bases and J by 6 bases, with 11 bases between the two germline ends. Looked up from germline, CDR1 is LNHDA and CDR2 is SQIVND (reference sequence). The chain's CDR3 is CACEGRNIQYF. In DNA form, the CDR3 reads TGTGCCTGTGAGGGAAGAAACATTCAGTACTTC.

The chain combines TRBV5-1 with TRBJ2-1, with 11 bases matching TRBD2. V trimming: 0 bases; J trimming: 6 bases; junction bases outside the gene matches: 5. This CDR3 has 16 amino acids. Germline V gene lookup returns CDR1 SGHRS and CDR2 YFSETQ. This chain's CDR3 is CASSLGLAGSINEQFF. CDR3 nucleotide sequence: TGCGCCAGCAGCTTGGGACTAGCGGGATCTATCAATGAGCAGTTCTTC. The variable domain in full, completed from reference TRBV5-1 and TRBJ2-1, reads KAGVTQTPRYLIKTRGQQVTLSCSPISGHRSVSWYQQTPGQGLQFLFEYFSETQRNKGNFPGRFSGRQFSNSRSEMNVSTLELGDSALYLCASSLGLAGSINEQFFGPGTRLTVL.

The chain recombines TRBV10-2 with TRBJ2-3; TRBD2 matches at 8 bases. CDR1 WSHSY and CDR2 SAAADI come from the germline V gene. Trimming cost V 6 bases and J 2 bases; bases outside gene matches: 10. This CDR3 has 16 residues. The CDR3 protein is CASRTHSGINTDTQYF. In DNA form, the CDR3 reads TGCGCCAGCAGAACGCATAGCGGGATCAACACAGATACGCAGTATTTT.

This clone occurred once. The genes are TRBV19 and TRBJ1-2; 9 positions match TRBD1. The CDR3 consists of 13 residues. The trim removed 8 bases at V and 0 bases at J, leaving 1 base unmatched. Germline V gene lookup returns CDR1 LNHDA and CDR2 SQIVND (reference sequence). CDR3 sequence (DNA): TGTGCCAGTGGGACAGGGTCTAACTATGGCTACACCTTC. As protein: CASGTGSNYGYTF.

The chain uses TRBV30 and TRBJ1-6; TRBD1 agrees at 8 bases. Germline loops: CDR1 GTSNPN, CDR2 SVGIG (reference sequence). Unmatched junction bases numbered 3, after V lost 1 base and J lost 7 bases. The length of the CDR3 is 14 residues. The CDR3 DNA reads TGTGCCTGGAGTGCGGGACAGGTCAATTCACCCCTCCACTTT. Translating gives CAWSAGQVNSPLHF.

The chain links TRBV6-5 to TRBJ2-1; 9 bases align to TRBD1. This CDR3 is built from 15 residues. Germline V CDR1 and CDR2: MNHEY, SVGAGI. V shed 7 bases and J 6 bases; nucleotides not matched to a gene: 10. The CDR3 nucleotides are TGTGCCAGCATTAAAATGGACAGGGGTTTCAATGAGCAGTTCTTC. It is translated as CASIKMDRGFNEQFF.

The rearrangement uses TRBV6-4 and TRBJ1-6, with D perhaps matching TRBD1 (5 bases). The CDR3 has 16 residues. The germline V and J ends were trimmed by 4 bases and 4 bases, with 14 bases remaining between them. Germline values: CDR1 MRHNA, CDR2 SNTAGT. The CDR3 loop reads CASSAERGGYNSPLHF. CDR3 bases: TGTGCCAGCAGTGCGGAAAGGGGAGGGTATAATTCACCCCTCCACTTT.

The chain joins TRBV6-5 to TRBJ2-7; 9 bases fit TRBD2. V was clipped by 6 bases and J by 0 bases; unmatched bases: 6. Germline assignment: CDR1 MNHEY and CDR2 SVGAGI. The CDR3 length is 15 residues. In DNA, the CDR3 is TGTGCCAGCAGCCCGCGGGAGGGGAGCTCCTACGAGCAGTACTTC. Amino acid sequence: CASSPREGSSYEQYF.

The V and J genes are TRBV7-6 and TRBJ2-5; 7 bases agree with TRBD2. CDR1 and CDR2 (germline): SGHVS, FNYEAQ. Losses at the gene ends were 3 bases for V and 5 bases for J; bases not matched to a gene: 6. This CDR3 is 14 amino acids long. The CDR3 loop reads CASSLGLQEETQYF. CDR3 nucleotide sequence: TGTGCCAGCAGCTTGGGACTACAGGAGGAGACCCAGTACTTC. The whole variable domain, filled in from reference TRBV7-6 and TRBJ2-5, reads GAGVSQSPRYKVTKRGQDVALRCDPISGHVSLYWYRQALGQGPEFLTYFNYEAQQDKSGLPNDRFSAERPEGSISTLTIQRTEQRDSAMYRCASSLGLQEETQYFGPGTRLLVL.